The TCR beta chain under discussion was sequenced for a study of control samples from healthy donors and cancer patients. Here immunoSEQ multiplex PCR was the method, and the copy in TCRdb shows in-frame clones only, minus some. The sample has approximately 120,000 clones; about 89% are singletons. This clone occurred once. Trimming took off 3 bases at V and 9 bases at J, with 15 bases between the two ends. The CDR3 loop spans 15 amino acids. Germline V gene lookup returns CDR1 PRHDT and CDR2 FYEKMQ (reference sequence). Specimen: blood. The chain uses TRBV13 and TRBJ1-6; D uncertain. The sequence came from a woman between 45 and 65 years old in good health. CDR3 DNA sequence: TGTGCCAGCAGCTTCCTCCAGAAAGGAATTTCACCCCTCCACTTT. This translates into CASSFLQKGISPLHF.